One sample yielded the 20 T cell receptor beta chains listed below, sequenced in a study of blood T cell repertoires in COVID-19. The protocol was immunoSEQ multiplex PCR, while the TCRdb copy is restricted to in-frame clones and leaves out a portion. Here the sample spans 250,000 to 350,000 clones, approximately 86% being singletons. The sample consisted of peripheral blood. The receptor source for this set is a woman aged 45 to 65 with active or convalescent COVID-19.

The CDR3 protein is CASSQDPGARPEQFF. As DNA, the CDR3 is TGCGCCAGCAGCCAAGATCCGGGAGCCAGACCTGAGCAGTTCTTC. The genes are TRBV4-1 and TRBJ2-1, with D perhaps TRBD2 (6 bases). The germline CDR1 and CDR2 sequences are MGHRA and YSYEKL. The V end was cut by 0 bases, the J end by 9 bases, with 15 bases between. This CDR3 region has 15 residues.

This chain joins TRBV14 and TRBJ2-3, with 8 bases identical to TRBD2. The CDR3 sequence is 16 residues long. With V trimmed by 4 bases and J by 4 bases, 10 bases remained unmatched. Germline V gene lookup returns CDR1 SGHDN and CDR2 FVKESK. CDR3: CASSRGLREAPDTQYF. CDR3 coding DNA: TGTGCCAGCAGCCGGGGGTTGCGGGAGGCGCCAGATACGCAGTATTTT.

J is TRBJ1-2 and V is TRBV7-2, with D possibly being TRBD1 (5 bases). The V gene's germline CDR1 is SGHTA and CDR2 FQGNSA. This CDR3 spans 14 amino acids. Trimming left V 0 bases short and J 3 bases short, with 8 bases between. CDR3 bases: TGTGCCAGCAGCTTAGCGTTCAGGGACTATGGCTACACCTTC. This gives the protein CASSLAFRDYGYTF.

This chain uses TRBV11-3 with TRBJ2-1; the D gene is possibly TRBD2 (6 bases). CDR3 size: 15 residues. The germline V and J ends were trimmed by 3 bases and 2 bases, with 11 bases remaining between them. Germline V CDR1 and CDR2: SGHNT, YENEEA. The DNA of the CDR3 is TGTGCCAGCAGCTTGTCCGGGAGTCCCTACAATGAGCAGTTCTTC. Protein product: CASSLSGSPYNEQFF.

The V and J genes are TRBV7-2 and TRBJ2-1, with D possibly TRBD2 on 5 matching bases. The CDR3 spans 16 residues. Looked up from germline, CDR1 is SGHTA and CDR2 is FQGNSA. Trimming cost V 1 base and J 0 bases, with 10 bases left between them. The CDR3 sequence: CASSLVGGLSYNEQFF. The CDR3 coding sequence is TGTGCCAGCAGCTTAGTTGGCGGGCTCTCCTACAATGAGCAGTTCTTC.

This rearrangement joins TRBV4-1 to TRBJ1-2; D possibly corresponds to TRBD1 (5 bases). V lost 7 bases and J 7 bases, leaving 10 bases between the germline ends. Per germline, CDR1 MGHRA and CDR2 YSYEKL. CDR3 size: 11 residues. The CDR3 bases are TGCGCCAGCAATGGGAGGGGTGGCTACACCTTC. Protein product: CASNGRGGYTF.

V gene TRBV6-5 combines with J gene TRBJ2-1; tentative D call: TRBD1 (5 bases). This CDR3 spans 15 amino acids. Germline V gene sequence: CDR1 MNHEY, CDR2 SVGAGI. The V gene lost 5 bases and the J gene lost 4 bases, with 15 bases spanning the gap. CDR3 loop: CASSLDDDRYNEQFF. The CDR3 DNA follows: TGTGCCAGCAGTCTGGACGATGACAGATACAATGAGCAGTTCTTC.

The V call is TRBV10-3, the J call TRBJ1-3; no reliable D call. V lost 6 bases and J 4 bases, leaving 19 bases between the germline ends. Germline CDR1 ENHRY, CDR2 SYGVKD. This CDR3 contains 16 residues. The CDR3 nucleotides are TGTGCCATCAGGCCCCGGGGAGGCGCTCGGGGAAACACCATATATTTT. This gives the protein CAIRPRGGARGNTIYF.

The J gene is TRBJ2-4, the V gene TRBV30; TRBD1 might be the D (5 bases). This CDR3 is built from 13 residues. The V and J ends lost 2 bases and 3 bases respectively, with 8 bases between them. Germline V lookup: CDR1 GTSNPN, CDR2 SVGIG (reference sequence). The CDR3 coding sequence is TGTGCCTGGAGTAGAGACAGCAAAAACATTCAGTACTTC. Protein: CAWSRDSKNIQYF.

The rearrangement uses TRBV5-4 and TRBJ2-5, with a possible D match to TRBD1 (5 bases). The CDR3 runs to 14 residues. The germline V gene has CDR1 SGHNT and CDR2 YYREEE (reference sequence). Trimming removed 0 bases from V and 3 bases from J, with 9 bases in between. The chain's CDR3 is CASSLVPGKETQYF. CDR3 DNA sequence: TGTGCCAGCAGCTTGGTCCCAGGGAAAGAGACCCAGTACTTC.

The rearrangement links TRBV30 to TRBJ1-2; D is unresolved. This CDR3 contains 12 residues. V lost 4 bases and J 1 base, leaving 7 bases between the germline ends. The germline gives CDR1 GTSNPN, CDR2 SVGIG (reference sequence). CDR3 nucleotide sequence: TGTGCCTGGACAGGTTATAACTATGGCTACACCTTC. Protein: CAWTGYNYGYTF.

DNA of the CDR3: TGTGCCAGTAGTATAGGGGGCAGTGGGGATCAGCCCCAGCATTTT. This translates into CASSIGGSGDQPQHF. This sequence joins TRBV19 and TRBJ1-5; D may be TRBD1 (5 bases). Germline CDR1 reads LNHDA; CDR2 reads SQIVND (reference sequence). V was clipped by 1 base and J by 5 bases, with 12 bases between them. The CDR3 extends over 15 amino acids.

CDR3 nucleotide sequence: TGTGCCAGCAGCCAAGAGAGGGGACTAGCCTCCGAGCAGTACTTC. Its protein product is CASSQERGLASEQYF. V gene TRBV3-1 (or the pseudogene TRBV3-2) combines with J gene TRBJ2-7, with TRBD2 identical over 9 bases. Trimming at V came to 0 bases and at J to 6 bases, leaving 6 bases not matched to a gene. Germline V CDR1 and CDR2: LGHDT, YNNKEL (reference sequence). The CDR3 covers 15 residues.

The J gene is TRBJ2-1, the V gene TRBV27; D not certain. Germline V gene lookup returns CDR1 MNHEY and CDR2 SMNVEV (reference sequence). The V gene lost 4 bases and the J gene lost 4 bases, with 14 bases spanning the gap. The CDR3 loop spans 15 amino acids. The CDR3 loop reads CASSSSKMSYNEQFF. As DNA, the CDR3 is TGTGCCAGCAGTTCCTCTAAGATGTCATACAATGAGCAGTTCTTC.

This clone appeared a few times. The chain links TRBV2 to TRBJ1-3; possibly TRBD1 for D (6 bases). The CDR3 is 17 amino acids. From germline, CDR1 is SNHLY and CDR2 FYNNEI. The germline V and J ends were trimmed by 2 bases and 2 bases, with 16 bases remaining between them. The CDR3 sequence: CASSERTVKVAGNTIYF. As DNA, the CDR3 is TGTGCCAGCAGTGAACGGACAGTGAAAGTGGCTGGAAACACCATATATTTT.

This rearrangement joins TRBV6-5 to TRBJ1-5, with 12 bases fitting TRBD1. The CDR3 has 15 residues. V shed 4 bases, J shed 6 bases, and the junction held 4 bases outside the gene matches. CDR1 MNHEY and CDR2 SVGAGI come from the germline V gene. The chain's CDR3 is CASSSGTGGFQPQHF. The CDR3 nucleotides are TGTGCCAGCAGTTCCGGGACAGGGGGCTTTCAGCCCCAGCATTTT.

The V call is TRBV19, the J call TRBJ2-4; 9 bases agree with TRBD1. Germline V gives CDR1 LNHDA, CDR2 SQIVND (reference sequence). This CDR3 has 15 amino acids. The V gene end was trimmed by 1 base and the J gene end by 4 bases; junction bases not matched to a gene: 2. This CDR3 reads CASSIVGTGKNIQYF. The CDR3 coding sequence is TGTGCCAGTAGTATAGTCGGGACAGGGAAAAACATTCAGTACTTC.

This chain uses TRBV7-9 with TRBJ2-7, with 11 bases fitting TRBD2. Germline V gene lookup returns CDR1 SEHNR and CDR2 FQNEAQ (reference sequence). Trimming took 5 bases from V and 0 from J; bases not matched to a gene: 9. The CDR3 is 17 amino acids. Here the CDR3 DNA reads TGTGCCAGCAGCGACGGACTAGCGGGTACGAGCTCCTACGAGCAGTACTTC. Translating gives CASSDGLAGTSSYEQYF.

CDR3 sequence (DNA): TGTGCAGTCGGAGCGGGAGTTCTGGACGGGGAGCTGTTTTTT. Amino acid sequence: CAVGAGVLDGELFF. The genes are TRBV5-4 and TRBJ2-2; 8 bases fit TRBD2. This CDR3 comprises 14 residues. CDR1 is SGHNT, CDR2 YYREEE, per germline (reference sequence).

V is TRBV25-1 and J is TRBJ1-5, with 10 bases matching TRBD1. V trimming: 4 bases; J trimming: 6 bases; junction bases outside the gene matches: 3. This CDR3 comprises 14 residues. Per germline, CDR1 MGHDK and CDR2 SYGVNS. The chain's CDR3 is CASSARTGGQPQHF. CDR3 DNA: TGTGCCAGCAGTGCACGGACAGGGGGTCAGCCCCAGCATTTT.